The 13 T cell receptor beta chains below all came from one sample that was sequenced in a study of blood T cell repertoires in COVID-19. Only in-frame clones appear in the TCRdb table, and some are missing; sequencing was by immunoSEQ multiplex PCR. Of some 220,000 clones in the sample, around 83% were seen once. The specimen was peripheral blood. These receptor sequences come from a middle-aged man with active or convalescent COVID-19.

This clone was seen a few times. For the CDR3, the DNA is TGTGCCAGCAGTCCCCGGGACTACAATGAGCAGTTCTTC. It translates to CASSPRDYNEQFF. The chain joins TRBV27 to TRBJ2-1, with D perhaps matching TRBD2 (5 bases). Trimming shortened V by 5 bases and J by 3 bases, and 8 bases separated the two germline ends. The CDR3 length is 13 residues. Germline assignment: CDR1 MNHEY and CDR2 SMNVEV (reference sequence).

The chain is built from TRBV15 and TRBJ2-7, with 8 positions matching TRBD1. The germline V gene encodes CDR1 LNHNV and CDR2 YYDKDF (reference sequence). This CDR3 is built from 15 residues. Trimming cost V 0 bases and J 7 bases; bases outside gene matches: 8. CDR3 coding DNA: TGTGCCACCAGCAGAGAAGGACAGGGTTCCGAGGAGCAGTACTTC. This codes for CATSREGQGSEEQYF.

V gene TRBV3-1 (or the pseudogene TRBV3-2) combines with J gene TRBJ1-4; no definite D call. V lost 3 bases, J lost 7 bases, and 15 bases lay in between. The CDR3 contains 15 residues. From germline, CDR1 is LGHDT and CDR2 YNNKEL (reference sequence). CDR3: CASSQMRDSREKLFF. As DNA, the CDR3 is TGTGCCAGCAGCCAGATGAGGGATTCTCGTGAAAAACTGTTTTTT.

The DNA for the CDR3 is TGTGCCAGCAGCCGTGGACAGGGTGAGAGGAGTGGCTACACCTTC. The encoded protein is CASSRGQGERSGYTF. This chain joins TRBV6-5 and TRBJ1-2; 8 bases line up with TRBD1. This CDR3 has 15 residues. V shed 6 bases, J shed 7 bases, and the junction held 13 bases outside the gene matches. Per the germline V gene, CDR1 is MNHEY and CDR2 is SVGAGI.

This chain connects TRBV5-1 to TRBJ1-5; no reliable D call. Trimming removed 3 bases from V and 7 bases from J, with 5 bases in between. The CDR3 contains 11 residues. From germline, CDR1 is SGHRS and CDR2 YFSETQ. This CDR3 is CASSYGQPQHF. CDR3 coding DNA: TGCGCCAGCAGCTACGGGCAGCCCCAGCATTTT. The entire variable domain, with the rest obtained from reference TRBV5-1 and TRBJ1-5, is as follows: KAGVTQTPRYLIKTRGQQVTLSCSPISGHRSVSWYQQTPGQGLQFLFEYFSETQRNKGNFPGRFSGRQFSNSRSEMNVSTLELGDSALYLCASSYGQPQHFGDGTRLSIL.

The chain employs TRBV4-2 and TRBJ2-1; no firm D call. The germline V gene encodes CDR1 LGHNA and CDR2 YNFKEQ. The CDR3 is 16 residues long. Trimming left V 1 base short and J 0 bases short, with 10 bases between. The CDR3 DNA sequence: TGTGCCAGCAGCCAAGGAAGAATTAGCTCCTACAATGAGCAGTTCTTC. Translation: CASSQGRISSYNEQFF.

The chain uses TRBV7-8 and TRBJ2-5; TRBD1 matches at 10 bases. The CDR3 runs 17 residues. Losses at the gene ends were 5 bases for V and 7 bases for J; bases not matched to a gene: 16. CDR1 is SGHVS and CDR2 is FQNEAQ in the germline V gene. The CDR3 region is CASSISGTGAPSGTQYF. Here the CDR3 DNA reads TGTGCCAGCAGCATCTCCGGGACAGGGGCGCCAAGTGGGACCCAGTACTTC.

This clone was recorded once. The chain has TRBV6-2 or TRBV6-3 and TRBJ2-3; 13 bases are shared with TRBD2. The CDR3 consists of 17 residues. Per the germline V gene, CDR1 is MNHEY and CDR2 is SVGEGT. V gave up 6 bases and J gave up 2 bases; unmatched junction bases: 8. The CDR3 region is CASSYSTSGGDTDTQYF. In DNA form, the CDR3 reads TGTGCCAGCAGCTATTCTACTAGCGGGGGGGACACAGATACGCAGTATTTT.

The gene calls are TRBV4-3 and TRBJ2-5, with TRBD2 matching 10 bases. The CDR3 has 14 residues. V gave up 10 bases and J gave up 5 bases; unmatched junction bases: 10. The germline gives CDR1 LGHNA, CDR2 YSLEER. The CDR3: CATASGRAGETQYF. Written as DNA, the CDR3 is TGCGCCACCGCGAGCGGGAGGGCCGGGGAGACCCAGTACTTC.

The genes are TRBV7-2 and TRBJ2-5, with TRBD1 matching over 7 bases. The CDR3 contains 14 residues. J gave up 2 bases and V 5 bases, and 5 bases lay outside the gene matches. Germline lookup yields CDR1 SGHTA and CDR2 FQGNSA. The CDR3 DNA is TGTGCCAGCAGCATCGACAGGGCGCAAGAGACCCAGTACTTC. It codes for CASSIDRAQETQYF.

This clone was recorded a few times. CDR3 region: CASSLWGDGYTF. The CDR3 DNA sequence: TGCGCCAGCAGCTTGTGGGGGGACGGCTACACCTTC. The chain joins TRBV5-1 to TRBJ1-2; tentative D call: TRBD1 (5 bases). CDR3 length: 12 amino acids. Trimming shortened V by 1 base and J by 8 bases, and 9 bases separated the two germline ends. Germline V gene data show CDR1 as SGHRS and CDR2 as YFSETQ.

The chain links TRBV24-1 to TRBJ2-3, with 12 bases fitting TRBD1. Per the germline V gene, CDR1 is KGHDR and CDR2 is SFDVKD. The junction had 9 bases not matched to a gene; V was cut back by 4 bases and J by 5 bases. The CDR3 sequence is 17 residues long. CDR3 residues: CATSDLLGQGAGDTQYF. CDR3 bases: TGTGCCACCAGTGACCTCCTGGGACAGGGGGCCGGAGATACGCAGTATTTT.

The chain employs TRBV15 and TRBJ2-1, with D maybe TRBD2 (7 bases). Germline loops: CDR1 LNHNV, CDR2 YYDKDF (reference sequence). The CDR3 has 17 amino acids. V shed 5 bases and J shed 1 base, with 18 bases lying between them. The CDR3 loop is CATSPRGGRLSYNEQFF. CDR3 bases: TGTGCCACCAGCCCTAGGGGGGGCCGCTTGTCCTACAATGAGCAGTTCTTC. Variable domain in full (rest from reference TRBV15 and TRBJ2-1): DAMVIQNPRYQVTQFGKPVTLSCSQTLNHNVMYWYQQKSSQAPKLLFHYYDKDFNNEADTPDNFQSRRPNTSFCFLDIRSPGLGDTAMYLCATSPRGGRLSYNEQFFGPGTRLTVL.